This entry lists 18 T cell receptor beta chains sequenced from one sample in a study of Graves' ophthalmopathy and Graves' hyperthyroidism. RNA transcripts served as template for amplifying TCR beta CDR3 sequences. Scientists carried out first-round RT-PCR using HTBI primers and then a second-round multiplex PCR. TCRdb re-called the multiplex PCR reads through MiXCR, storing one row per CDR3 protein. Of roughly 160,000 distinct CDR3 sequences listed, around 40% are singletons. Sequencing used peripheral blood. Receptor source: a man aged 30 to 39 with Graves' ophthalmopathy.

Ten or more counts support this clonotype. The V gene is TRBV18, the J gene TRBJ2-5; D perhaps matches TRBD1 (6 bases). Trimming cost V 4 bases and J 2 bases, with 14 bases left between them. This CDR3 spans 15 amino acids. Germline CDR1 reads KGHSH; CDR2 reads LQKENI. CDR3 sequence (DNA): TGTGCCAGCTCACGAGGTGGGGGCGTTCAAGAGACCCAGTACTTC. Translation gives CASSRGGGVQETQYF.

This clonotype was detected many times. J is TRBJ2-7 and V is TRBV20-1; TRBD2 agrees at 7 bases. CDR1 is DFQATT and CDR2 is SNEGSKA in the germline V gene (reference sequence). Trimming removed 7 bases from V and 4 bases from J; junction bases left unmatched: 7. This CDR3 is built from 12 residues. CDR3 amino acids: CSVRTRLYEQYF. As DNA, the CDR3 is TGCAGTGTTAGGACTAGATTGTACGAGCAGTACTTC.

The chain carries TRBV6-1 and TRBJ1-2, with D tentatively TRBD1 (5 bases). Trimming removed 7 bases from V and 4 bases from J, with 16 bases in between. The germline gives CDR1 MNHNS, CDR2 SASEGT. This CDR3 has 14 residues. CDR3 coding DNA: TGTGCCAGCACCTCACCCGACAGAACCTATGGCTACACCTTC. Amino acid sequence: CASTSPDRTYGYTF.

This clonotype was found many times. V gene TRBV7-2 combines with J gene TRBJ1-2; D possibly corresponds to TRBD1 (5 bases). This CDR3 has 14 residues. Trimming shortened V by 3 bases and J by 8 bases, and 16 bases separated the two germline ends. Germline loops: CDR1 SGHTA, CDR2 FQGNSA. For the CDR3, the DNA is TGTGCCAGCAGCTTTTGGAGGGGAGGGTGGGGCTACACCTTC. Protein sequence: CASSFWRGGWGYTF. Full variable domain (missing parts from reference TRBV7-2 and TRBJ1-2): GAGVSQSPSNKVTEKGKDVELRCDPISGHTALYWYRQSLGQGLEFLIYFQGNSAPDKSGLPSDRFSAERTGGSVSTLTIQRTQQEDSAVYLCASSFWRGGWGYTFGSGTRLTVV.

The chain employs TRBV20-1 and TRBJ2-5; no definite D call. Trimming pared 6 bases from V and 0 bases from J, leaving 8 bases between. There are 12 residues in the CDR3. Per germline, CDR1 DFQATT and CDR2 SNEGSKA (reference sequence). This CDR3 reads CSAAAYQETQYF. In DNA, the CDR3 is TGCAGTGCCGCAGCTTACCAAGAGACCCAGTACTTC.

The genes are TRBV7-8 and TRBJ2-5; 9 bases match TRBD2. Germline-derived CDR1 and CDR2 are SGHVS and FQNEAQ. V shed 5 bases and J 7 bases; nucleotides not matched to a gene: 14. This CDR3 spans 16 amino acids. CDR3 in DNA: TGTGCCAGCAGCGTTCGGACTAGCGCATATCGGGTGACCCAGTACTTC. This translates into CASSVRTSAYRVTQYF. The full variable domain, in which reference TRBV7-8 and TRBJ2-5 provide the parts outside the CDR3, is GAGVSQSPRYKVAKRGQDVALRCDPISGHVSLFWYQQALGQGPEFLTYFQNEAQLDKSGLPSDRFFAERPEGSVSTLKIQRTQQEDSAVYLCASSVRTSAYRVTQYFGPGTRLLVL.

This clonotype showed up many times. V is TRBV6-2 or TRBV6-3 and J is TRBJ2-7, with 7 bases fitting TRBD1. Trimming at V came to 7 bases and at J to 2 bases, leaving 14 bases not matched to a gene. CDR1 and CDR2 from the germline V gene are MNHEY and SVGEGT. CDR3 length: 16 residues. The CDR3 DNA follows: TGTGCCAGCACCCTGAACCTGAACAGGGGAACCTACGAGCAGTACTTC. It encodes CASTLNLNRGTYEQYF.

This clonotype was seen repeatedly, ten times or more. The V and J genes are TRBV14 and TRBJ2-7; D is unresolved. V was clipped by 1 base and J by 1 base, with 5 bases between them. Germline V lookup: CDR1 SGHDN, CDR2 FVKESK. CDR3 length: 13 amino acids. The CDR3 coding sequence is TGTGCCAGCAGCCAAGCACCTTCCTACGAGCAGTACTTC. Encoded protein: CASSQAPSYEQYF.

In its sample, this clonotype was seen many times. V usage is TRBV6-1 and J usage is TRBJ1-5, with TRBD1 matching over 7 bases. Germline loops: CDR1 MNHNS, CDR2 SASEGT. Trimming removed 1 base from V and 3 bases from J; junction bases left unmatched: 3. The CDR3 is 15 amino acids. This CDR3 is CASSEVTGVNQPQHF. In nucleotides, the CDR3 is TGTGCCAGCAGTGAAGTTACAGGGGTCAATCAGCCCCAGCATTTT.

In its sample, this clonotype was seen many times. The chain joins TRBV7-9 to TRBJ2-5, with 10 bases that match TRBD2. Germline trimming cut 1 base from V and 4 bases from J; bases unmatched to any gene: 3. There are 15 residues in the CDR3. In germline, CDR1 is SEHNR, CDR2 FQNEAQ (reference sequence). The CDR3 protein is CASSLVSGRGETQYF. The CDR3 nucleotides are TGTGCCAGCAGCTTAGTGAGCGGGAGGGGAGAGACCCAGTACTTC.

The genes are TRBV20-1 and TRBJ2-7; the D gene is possibly TRBD2 (5 bases). V gave up 0 bases and J gave up 1 base, with 10 bases separating them. Germline lookup yields CDR1 DFQATT and CDR2 SNEGSKA (reference sequence). The CDR3 consists of 14 residues. The CDR3 spells CSARDADSSYEQYF. CDR3 coding DNA: TGCAGTGCTAGAGATGCGGACTCGTCCTACGAGCAGTACTTC.

This clonotype has a count of ten or more. The gene calls are TRBV12-3 or TRBV12-4 and TRBJ2-7, with TRBD2 matching 8 bases. CDR3 length equals 14 residues. V gave up 6 bases and J gave up 0 bases; unmatched junction bases: 4. The chain's CDR3 is CASSPSGPSYEQYF. CDR3 bases: TGTGCCAGCAGCCCTAGCGGGCCCTCCTACGAGCAGTACTTC.

This rearrangement joins TRBV12-3 or TRBV12-4 to TRBJ1-2; possibly TRBD1 for D (5 bases). The germline V and J ends were trimmed by 7 bases and 2 bases, with 11 bases remaining between them. The CDR3 runs 13 residues. CDR3 DNA: TGTGCCAGCACCCCCGGGGCAAACTATGGCTACACCTTC. It is translated as CASTPGANYGYTF.

At least ten counts were recorded for this clonotype. The gene calls are TRBV27 and TRBJ1-2, with TRBD1 as a possible D gene (5 bases). Germline V gene sequence: CDR1 MNHEY, CDR2 SMNVEV (reference sequence). Trimming stripped 5 bases from V and 8 bases from J, with 15 bases between. There are 13 residues in the CDR3. CDR3 DNA sequence: TGTGCCAGCAGTCCTAACGCAGGGAAGGGCTACACCTTC. It encodes CASSPNAGKGYTF.

This clonotype was picked up many times. The chain joins TRBV7-9 to TRBJ2-5; no clear D gene. The V gene's germline CDR1 is SEHNR and CDR2 FQNEAQ (reference sequence). Trimming took 0 bases from V and 5 from J, leaving 10 bases between them. This CDR3 has 14 amino acids. CDR3 in DNA: TGTGCCAGCAGCTTAGCGTCTATTGGGGAGACCCAGTACTTC. It specifies CASSLASIGETQYF.

The sample holds a few counts of this clonotype. The CDR3 loop is CSAPSAGGSYEQYF. The DNA of the CDR3 is TGCAGTGCACCTTCGGCGGGAGGGTCCTACGAGCAGTACTTC. The chain carries TRBV20-1 and TRBJ2-7, with TRBD2 matching over 9 bases. Trimming at V came to 6 bases and at J to 1 base, leaving 7 bases not matched to a gene. Germline V gives CDR1 DFQATT, CDR2 SNEGSKA (reference sequence). CDR3 length: 14 amino acids.

This clonotype was counted at least ten times. The chain employs TRBV4-3 and TRBJ2-2; TRBD1 matches 9 bases. V gave up 4 bases and J gave up 5 bases; unmatched junction bases: 11. This CDR3 spans 17 amino acids. Germline V gene data show CDR1 as LGHNA and CDR2 as YSLEER. The CDR3 sequence: CASSREAGTGTTGELFF. CDR3 nucleotides: TGCGCCAGCAGCCGAGAAGCAGGGACAGGGACAACCGGGGAGCTGTTTTTT.

The gene calls are TRBV6-5 and TRBJ2-7; 8 bases agree with TRBD1. Germline V gene sequence: CDR1 MNHEY, CDR2 SVGAGI. J gave up 5 bases and V 0 bases, and 9 bases lay outside the gene matches. There are 16 residues in the CDR3. The DNA of the CDR3 is TGTGCCAGCAGTTACTCGTTGGACAGGGCTTTTAACGAGCAGTACTTC. This codes for CASSYSLDRAFNEQYF.